A few counts support the clone carrying this TCR beta chain. This CDR3 region has 14 residues. Germline V lookup: CDR1 SGHAT, CDR2 FQDESV (reference sequence). The V and J ends lost 2 bases and 1 base respectively, with 9 bases between them. The time point here: pretreatment peripheral blood. This table comes from immunoSEQ multiplex PCR, and its TCRdb copy is limited to in-frame clones, with some not included. The sample lists around 63,000 clones; about four fifths were seen once. This entry comes from a study of PD-L1 blockade in urothelial cancer. This clonotype was sampled from a man aged 65 to 85 with urothelial cancer. The input for sequencing was PBMCs, taken around atezolizumab (anti-PD-L1) treatment. The chain uses TRBV11-1 and TRBJ2-7; perhaps TRBD1 as D (6 bases). As DNA, the CDR3 is TGTGCCAGCAGCTTAAGCAGGGGATCCTACGAGCAGTACTTC. This encodes CASSLSRGSYEQYF.